The clone carrying this T cell receptor beta chain was seen repeatedly, ten times or more. This record comes from a study of T cells in Graves' hyperthyroidism and ophthalmopathy. Amplification yielded TCR beta CDR3 regions, with RNA transcripts as the source. The HTBI set primed first-round TCR CDR3 RT-PCR. TCRdb re-called the multiplex PCR reads with MiXCR, one entry per CDR3 protein. The table has about 350,000 distinct CDR3 sequences, approximately 18% seen once. There are 15 residues in the CDR3. Trimming cost V 4 bases and J 6 bases; bases outside gene matches: 3. Germline V lookup: CDR1 SEHNR, CDR2 FQNEAQ (reference sequence).

V is TRBV7-9 and J is TRBJ2-1; TRBD2 agrees at 13 bases. The specimen sequenced was blood. The TCR originated in a woman in her thirties with Graves' hyperthyroidism that later progressed to Graves' ophthalmopathy. CDR3 in amino acids: CASSSRLAGGNEQFF. The CDR3 DNA sequence: TGTGCCAGCAGCTCCCGACTAGCGGGGGGCAATGAGCAGTTCTTC. Based on the CDR3 plus reference TRBV7-9 and TRBJ2-1, the full variable domain is DTGVSQNPRHKITKRGQNVTFRCDPISEHNRLYWYRQTLGQGPEFLTYFQNEAQLEKSRLLSDRFSAERPKGSFSTLEIQRTEQGDSAMYLCASSSRLAGGNEQFFGPGTRLTVL.